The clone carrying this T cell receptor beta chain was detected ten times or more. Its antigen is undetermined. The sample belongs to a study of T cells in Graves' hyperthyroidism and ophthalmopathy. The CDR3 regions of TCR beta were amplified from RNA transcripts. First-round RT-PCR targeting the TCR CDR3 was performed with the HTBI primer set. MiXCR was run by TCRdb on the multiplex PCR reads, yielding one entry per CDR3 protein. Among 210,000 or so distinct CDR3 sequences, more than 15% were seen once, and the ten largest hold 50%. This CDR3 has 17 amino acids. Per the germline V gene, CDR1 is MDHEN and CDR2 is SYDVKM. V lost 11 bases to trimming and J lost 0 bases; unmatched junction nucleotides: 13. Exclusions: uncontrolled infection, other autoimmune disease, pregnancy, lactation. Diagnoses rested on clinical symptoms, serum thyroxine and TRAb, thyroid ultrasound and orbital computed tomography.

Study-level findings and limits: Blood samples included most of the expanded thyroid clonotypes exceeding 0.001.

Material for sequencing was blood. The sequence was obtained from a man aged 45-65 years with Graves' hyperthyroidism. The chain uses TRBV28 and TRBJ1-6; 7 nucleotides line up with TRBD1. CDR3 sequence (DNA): TGTGCCGCCAAACGGGGACAGAGCAACTCCTATAATTCACCCCTCCACTTT. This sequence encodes CAAKRGQSNSYNSPLHF. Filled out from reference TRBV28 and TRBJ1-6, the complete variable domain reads DVKVTQSSRYLVKRTGEKVFLECVQDMDHENMFWYRQDPGLGLRLIYFSYDVKMKEKGDIPEGYSVSREKKERFSLILESASTNQTSMYLCAAKRGQSNSYNSPLHFGNGTRLTVT.